Shown below are 25 T cell receptor beta chains from a single sample sequenced in a study of tumor-infiltrating lymphocytes in primary liver carcinoma. The input was about 490 ng total RNA; TCR beta cDNA was made from it with a constant-region primer. Slightly modified ARM-PCR served as the procedure for the TCR beta libraries. These libraries came from three rounds of nested multiplex PCR. Forward primers for TRBV1-TRBV30 and a C-beta reverse primer served the first two PCR rounds, at about 10 cycles each. TCRdb processed the multiplex PCR reads anew with MiXCR; each CDR3 protein has one entry. The table has around 60,000 distinct CDR3 sequences, about 71% seen once. DNA and RNA were both co-extracted from around 20-30 mg of bulk tissue that had not been sorted. Sequencing input: liver tumor tissue from sampling region 4. Specified subset: tumor region T4, right-lateral pole. The receptors stem from a man aged 40-49 years with primary liver carcinoma and hepatitis B virus infection.

With regard to this clonotype: It may be a read error: a sequence one base away is much more abundant. The conserved phenylalanine or tryptophan is not found at the CDR3 terminus, so this likely reflects a read error. The chain combines TRBV5-1 with TRBJ2-5; D unclear. Germline CDR1 is SGHRS and CDR2 is YFSETQ. V was trimmed by 0 bases and J by 1 base, leaving 10 bases between them. CDR3 length equals 15 residues. The CDR3 reads CASSLGALRQETQYY. CDR3 DNA: TGCGCCAGCAGCTTGGGAGCCCTCCGCCAAGAGACCCAGTACTAC.

To note about this clonotype: A much larger clone lies one base from this, so it may be a read error. This rearrangement joins TRBV7-9 to TRBJ2-1; tentatively, D is TRBD1 (5 bases). The CDR3 covers 15 residues. The V end was cut by 6 bases, the J end by 9 bases, with 21 bases between. Germline V gene lookup returns CDR1 SEHNR and CDR2 FQNEAQ (reference sequence). CDR3 nucleotides: TGTGCCAGCAGTGACAGCTTACCCGAAAACAGTGAGCAGTTCTTC. Translated, it gives CASSDSLPENSEQFF.

Comment on this clonotype: The junction and the germline gene differ at one end; a read error may be behind it. The chain joins TRBV28 to TRBJ1-5, with TRBD1 matching 10 bases. The J call may not be correct, given that the DNA end is closer to TRBJ2-3. Germline-derived CDR1 and CDR2 are MDHEN and SYDVKM. This CDR3 has 14 amino acids. CDR3 DNA: TGTGTCAGCAAAAGACAGGGGGCGACTCAGCCCCAGTATTTT. It yields the protein CVSKRQGATQPQYF.

As to this clonotype: Here the CDR3 omits its conserved ending phenylalanine or tryptophan, so a read error is the likely source. The DNA is left out, because the CDR3 cannot be placed on it with certainty; the CDR3 is given as TCRdb lists it. The rearrangement uses TRBV6-5 and TRBJ2-2. The CDR3 is 12 residues long, ends included. Germline loops: CDR1 MNHEY, CDR2 SVGAGI. CDR3: CASGMNTGELSV.

This clonotype was seen only a few times. Since the CDR3 does not end with the conserved phenylalanine or tryptophan, this likely comes from a read error. The J gene is TRBJ2-7, the V gene TRBV12-3 or TRBV12-4, with D perhaps TRBD2 (6 bases). Trimming took off 5 bases at V and 5 bases at J, with 13 bases between the two ends. The CDR3 contains 13 residues. The DNA of the CDR3 is TGTGCCAGCAGTCTCGGGACTGGGGACGAGCAGTACTAC. Translation gives CASSLGTGDEQYY.

This clonotype came up a few times. No conserved phenylalanine or tryptophan ends this CDR3, so it is likely a read error. This chain joins TRBV29-1 and TRBJ2-2; D is tentatively TRBD1 or TRBD2 (5 bases each). The CDR3 loop spans 15 amino acids. Germline-derived CDR1 and CDR2 are SQVTM and ANQGSEA. For the CDR3, the DNA is TGCAGCGTTGAAGCGGTTGGGGGAACCACCGGTGAGCTGTTTCTT. This translates into CSVEAVGGTTGELFL.

On this clonotype itself: This may be a read error, as it is one base from a much larger clone. The V call is TRBV4-3, the J call TRBJ2-7; a possible D gene is TRBD2 (6 bases). There are 13 residues in the CDR3. Germline lookup yields CDR1 LGHNA and CDR2 YSLEER. V was shortened by 1 base and J by 6 bases, with 10 bases between the two germline ends. This CDR3 reads CASSQVGGSEQYF. CDR3 nucleotide sequence: TGCGCCAGCAGCCAAGTTGGGGGGTCCGAGCAGTACTTC.

Of note for this clonotype: The junction does not match germline at one end; this may be a read error. The J gene is TRBJ2-1, the V gene TRBV7-2; D is undetermined. This CDR3 spans 12 amino acids. CDR1 and CDR2 (germline): SGHTA, FQGNSA. CDR3 protein: CDSSDLNNEQFF. As DNA, the CDR3 is TGTGACAGCAGCGATTTAAACAATGAGCAGTTCTTC. Drawing the rest from reference TRBV7-2 and TRBJ2-1, the complete variable domain is GAGVSQSPSNKVTEKGKDVELRCDPISGHTALYWYRQSLGQGLEFLIYFQGNSAPDKSGLPSDRFSAERTGGSVSTLTIQRTQQEDSAVYLCDSSDLNNEQFFGPGTRLTVL.

This clonotype was counted a few times. V usage is TRBV12-3 or TRBV12-4 and J usage is TRBJ1-2; D is unresolved. Between the trimmed V and J ends, which lost 3 bases and 5 bases, there was a span of 13 bases. CDR3 length equals 14 residues. In DNA, the CDR3 is TGTGCCAGCAGTTTGTGGGGTGCGAGGTATGGCTACACCTTC. Residues: CASSLWGARYGYTF.

Of note for this clonotype: The junction departs from the called germline gene at one end, perhaps through a read error. The chain recombines TRBV6-2 or TRBV6-3 with TRBJ2-5; perhaps TRBD2 as D (5 bases). CDR1 and CDR2 from the germline V gene are MNHEY and SVGEGT. The CDR3 loop spans 15 amino acids. This CDR3 is CASSYSRVPGETQHF. The CDR3 DNA is TGTGCGAGCAGTTACTCGAGGGTACCTGGGGAGACCCAGCACTTC.

This clonotype was recorded at least ten times. The CDR3 sequence: CASDPGGLYEQYF. CDR3 coding DNA: TGTGCCAGCGATCCGGGAGGGCTCTACGAGCAGTACTTC. The chain has TRBV2 and TRBJ2-7, with TRBD2 matching 8 bases. In germline, CDR1 is SNHLY, CDR2 FYNNEI. This CDR3 comprises 13 residues. The V gene end was trimmed by 8 bases and the J gene end by 3 bases; junction bases not matched to a gene: 6.

As for this clonotype: A clone one base away is much larger, so this may be a read error. This chain connects TRBV29-1 to TRBJ1-5; D is uncertain. The CDR3 sequence is 16 residues long. The ends were cut back, 6 bases at V and 4 bases at J, with 22 bases in the middle. Germline lookup yields CDR1 SQVTM and CDR2 ANQGSEA. CDR3 DNA: TGCAGCGTCCAGGAAGGGCCAGCCGGAGGGAATCAGCCCCAGCATTTT. Protein: CSVQEGPAGGNQPQHF.

As for this clonotype: Germline is not matched at one junction end, which may reflect a read error. The chain is built from TRBV12-3 or TRBV12-4 and TRBJ2-7, with a tentative D call TRBD1 (6 bases). CDR3 length: 15 residues. The CDR3 protein is CASSLATGINYEQYF. In DNA, the CDR3 is TGTGCCAGCAGTTTAGCTACAGGGATTAACTACGAGCAGTATTTC.

The genes are TRBV10-3 and TRBJ1-1, with no clear D. There are 13 residues in the CDR3. Trimming stripped 7 bases from V and 4 bases from J, with 13 bases between. CDR1 and CDR2 (germline): ENHRY, SYGVKD. CDR3 DNA sequence: TGTGCCATCATGCGGGGATTTAGCACTGAAGCTTTCTTT. Encoded protein: CAIMRGFSTEAFF.

The rearrangement links TRBV10-3 to TRBJ2-7; 11 bases are shared with TRBD2. The CDR3 has 19 amino acids. The V gene end was trimmed by 7 bases and the J gene end by 0 bases; junction bases not matched to a gene: 17. The germline V gene has CDR1 ENHRY and CDR2 SYGVKD. CDR3 sequence: CAITRRSGLAEGFSYEQYF. CDR3 coding DNA: TGTGCCATCACCAGACGATCGGGACTAGCGGAGGGGTTCTCCTACGAGCAGTACTTC.

Points on this clonotype: This sequence may be a read error, since a much larger clone differs from it by one base. DNA for the CDR3: TGTGCCAGCAGTTACACAGTGGACGGCACCGGGGAGCTGTTTTTT. It yields the protein CASSYTVDGTGELFF. The genes are TRBV6-5 and TRBJ2-2; no clear D. Trimming removed 2 bases from V and 4 bases from J, with 11 bases in between. Germline CDR1 is MNHEY and CDR2 is SVGAGI. CDR3 length: 15 residues.

This clonotype occurred once. This chain links TRBV28 with TRBJ1-5; the D gene is possibly TRBD1 (5 bases). CDR3 size: 14 residues. Per germline, CDR1 MDHEN and CDR2 SYDVKM. V was pared by 6 bases and J by 3 bases, with 12 bases between. As DNA, the CDR3 is TGTGCCAGCAGAGAAGGGGAGGTCAATCAGCCCCAGCATTTT. It translates to CASREGEVNQPQHF.

To note about this clonotype: A clone one base away is much larger, so this may be a read error. The chain links TRBV19 to TRBJ2-3; D gene uncertain. The germline V gene encodes CDR1 LNHDA and CDR2 SQIVND (reference sequence). V was trimmed by 11 bases and J by 6 bases, leaving 15 bases between them. CDR3 length: 12 residues. CDR3 bases: TGTGCCTCGAAAGTTAACGGGGATACGCAGTATTTT. It yields the protein CASKVNGDTQYF.

The chain links TRBV29-1 to TRBJ2-1; possibly TRBD2 for D (5 bases). The CDR3 has 13 amino acids. Trimming took 8 bases from V and 11 from J, leaving 22 bases between them. Germline assignment: CDR1 SQVTM and CDR2 ANQGSEA. DNA for the CDR3: TGCAGCTTTGCCATAGCAGGCCCGGGGAAGCAGTTCTTC. Its protein product is CSFAIAGPGKQFF.

J is TRBJ2-3 and V is TRBV6-6; D is unresolved. CDR1 MNHNY and CDR2 SVGAGI come from the germline V gene (reference sequence). V dropped 4 bases and J dropped 3 bases, with 14 bases sitting between them. This CDR3 region has 15 residues. CDR3 sequence reads: CASSLQLVWTDTQYF. In DNA form, the CDR3 reads TGTGCCAGCAGTTTACAGTTGGTATGGACAGATACGCAGTATTTT.

Turning to this clonotype: One end of the junction is discordant with germline, which a read error may explain. This sequence joins TRBV11-2 and TRBJ2-1; D remains ambiguous. This CDR3 is built from 14 residues. From germline, CDR1 is SGHAT and CDR2 FQNNGV. CDR3 sequence: CASSLYLLVSELFF. CDR3 sequence (DNA): TGTGCCAGCAGCTTGTACCTGCTTGTTAGTGAGCTGTTCTTC.

The chain couples TRBV6-1 to TRBJ2-4, with a weak D call TRBD1 (6 bases). V was trimmed by 4 bases and J by 3 bases, leaving 16 bases between them. The CDR3 is made up of 16 amino acids. Germline assignment: CDR1 MNHNS and CDR2 SASEGT. The CDR3 nucleotides are TGTGCCAGCAGTGCCGCAGGGGTGTTCGGCAAAAACATTCAGTACTTC. Translating gives CASSAAGVFGKNIQYF.

This clonotype was detected only once. A read error may produce the germline difference seen at one junction end. The V gene is TRBV29-1, the J gene TRBJ2-5, with TRBD1 matching over 10 bases. Germline V gene lookup returns CDR1 SQVTM and CDR2 ANQGSEA. This CDR3 region has 15 residues. DNA for the CDR3: TGCAGCGTTCCAACGGACAGGGGGAGATTAGAGGCCCAGTACTTC. It codes for CSVPTDRGRLEAQYF.

Points on this clonotype: A read error may account for a junction end that differs from germline. The chain recombines TRBV6-1 with TRBJ2-3, with D hard to call. CDR3 length: 11 residues. Per germline, CDR1 MNHNS and CDR2 SASEGT. The CDR3: CDSSQTDTQYF. The CDR3 nucleotides read TGTGACAGCAGTCAAACAGATACACAGTATTTT.

As for this clonotype: No conserved phenylalanine or tryptophan is present at the end of the CDR3, so a read error is the likely explanation. It is unclear where the CDR3 begins or ends on the DNA, so no DNA is shown, and the CDR3 is as TCRdb lists it. The J gene is TRBJ2-3, the V gene TRBV29-1; the DNA was not compared with TRBD2, the D call given in the table. The CDR3 numbers 15 amino acids, ends counted. CDR1 SQVTM and CDR2 ANQGSEA come from the germline V gene. The CDR3 sequence is CSVVGLAGRTETQYL.